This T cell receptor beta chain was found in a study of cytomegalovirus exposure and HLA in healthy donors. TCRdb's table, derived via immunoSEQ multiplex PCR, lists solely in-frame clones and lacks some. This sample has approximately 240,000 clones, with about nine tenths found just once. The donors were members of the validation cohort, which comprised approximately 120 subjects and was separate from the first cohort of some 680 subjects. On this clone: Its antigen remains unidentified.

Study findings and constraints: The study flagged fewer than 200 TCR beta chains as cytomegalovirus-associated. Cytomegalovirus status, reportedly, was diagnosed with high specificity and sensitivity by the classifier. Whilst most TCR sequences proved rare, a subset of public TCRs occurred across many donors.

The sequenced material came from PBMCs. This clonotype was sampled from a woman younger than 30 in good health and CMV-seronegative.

The CDR3: CASSQDRGSNYNEQFF. In nucleotides, the CDR3 is TGTGCCAGCAGCCAAGATCGCGGGAGTAACTACAATGAGCAGTTCTTC. The V gene is TRBV4-2, the J gene TRBJ2-1; 7 positions match TRBD2. This CDR3 contains 16 residues. Per germline, CDR1 LGHNA and CDR2 YNFKEQ. J lost 3 bases, V lost 0 bases, and 5 bases had no gene match.